The rows below give T cell receptor beta chains drawn from one sample of a study of cytomegalovirus exposure and HLA in healthy donors. Generated by immunoSEQ multiplex PCR, the TCRdb table keeps only in-frame clones and is missing some. The repertoire shows tens of thousands of clones; the top ten hold around 6.5%. Sequenced sample: PBMCs. The receptors shown here come from a woman aged 40 to 55 in good health and CMV-seronegative. Each CDR3 is given with its conserved first and last residue. The order of the fields is V gene, CDR3 protein.

V: TRBV2; CDR3: CASSEAEGEQYF
V: TRBV13; CDR3: CASSPGLADYEQYF
V: TRBV4-2; CDR3: CASSQDAGVGGGYEQYF
V: TRBV4-3; CDR3: CASSQDGPVPGEQFF
V: TRBV18; CDR3: CASSPLGPSYGYTF
V: TRBV29-1; CDR3: CSVVPTGGEDQPQHF
V: TRBV15; CDR3: CAISAGNAYEQYF
V: TRBV2; CDR3: CASRPSGGTDTQYF
V: TRBV6-1; CDR3: CASSEGPGYGYTF
V: TRBV7-9; CDR3: CASSLADVGGGGYTF
V: TRBV4-2; CDR3: CASSQDFGTDTGNTIYF
V: TRBV10-2; CDR3: CASNLGQNTGELFF
V: TRBV28; CDR3: CASSRGLRSGNTIYF
V: TRBV9; CDR3: CASTARLRGGEQYF
V: TRBV7-8; CDR3: CASSSAGLAAGELFF
V: TRBV6-5; CDR3: CASSSRGRVNYGYTF
V: TRBV18; CDR3: CASSLGGGETQYF
V: TRBV7-7; CDR3: CASSLDFLGTGNTGELFF
V: TRBV7-2; CDR3: CASSLGTGTRDGYTF
V: TRBV6-1; CDR3: CASSTGGDGYTF
V: TRBV7-2; CDR3: CASSQRQGVTEAFF
V: TRBV5-6; CDR3: CASSSSTREGQPQHF
V: TRBV18; CDR3: CASSGEIAGDGEQYF
V: TRBV6-5; CDR3: CASSPVGTENSPLHF
V: TRBV30; CDR3: CAWSRDRVENSPLHF
V: TRBV5-1; CDR3: CASSRTGGADEQYF
V: TRBV27; CDR3: CASSLYGTRITGELFF
V: TRBV6-1; CDR3: CASRSFGEETQYF
V: TRBV6-1; CDR3: CASTEWGTSYGYTF
V: TRBV11-3; CDR3: CASSLGTSGNTGELFF
V: TRBV10-3; CDR3: CATGTGGDYGYTF
V: TRBV23-1; CDR3: CASSQYAGGQETQYF
V: TRBV5-6; CDR3: CASSSRDSIYNEQFF
V: TRBV4-1; CDR3: CASSQALDRLDFINYGYTF
V: TRBV6-5; CDR3: CASSYSWGEETQYF
V: TRBV28; CDR3: CASSSLKSYQETQYF
V: TRBV5-1; CDR3: CASSLQGLSGNTIYF
V: TRBV5-4; CDR3: CASSSGTDRFSGNTIYF
V: TRBV19; CDR3: CASSIVPRQGANYGYTF
V: TRBV18; CDR3: CASSPDGTSTDTQYF
V: TRBV18; CDR3: CASSPPLGANYGYTF
V: TRBV6-5; CDR3: CASRREGHGVYGYTF
V: TRBV4-2; CDR3: CASSPMDRGLDNQPQHF
V: TRBV7-2; CDR3: CASRGGMADTQYF
V: TRBV10-3; CDR3: CAIGTEPSGRSRETQYF